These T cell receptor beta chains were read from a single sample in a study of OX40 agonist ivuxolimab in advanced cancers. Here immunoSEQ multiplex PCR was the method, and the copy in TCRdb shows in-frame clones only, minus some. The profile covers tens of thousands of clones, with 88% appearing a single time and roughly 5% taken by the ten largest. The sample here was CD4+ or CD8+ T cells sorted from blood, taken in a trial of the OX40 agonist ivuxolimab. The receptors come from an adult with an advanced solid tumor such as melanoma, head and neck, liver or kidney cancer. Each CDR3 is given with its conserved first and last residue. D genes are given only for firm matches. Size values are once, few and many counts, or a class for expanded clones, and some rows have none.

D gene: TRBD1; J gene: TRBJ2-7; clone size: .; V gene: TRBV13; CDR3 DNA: TGTGCCAGCAGTCCAGACAGGGCCTATAACGAGCAGTACTTC; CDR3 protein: CASSPDRAYNEQYF
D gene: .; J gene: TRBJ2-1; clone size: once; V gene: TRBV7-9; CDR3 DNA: TGTGCCAGCAGCCGCGAGGGGGGCCTGATTGGAGACTACAATGAGCAGTTCTTC; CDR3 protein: CASSREGGLIGDYNEQFF
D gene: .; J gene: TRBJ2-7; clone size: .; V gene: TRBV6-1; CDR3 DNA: TGTGCCAGCAGTGAAGGTCGGAGCTCCTACGAGCAGTACTTC; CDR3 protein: CASSEGRSSYEQYF
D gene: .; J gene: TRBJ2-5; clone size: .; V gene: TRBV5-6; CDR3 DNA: TGTGCCAGCAGCTTCGTGTTATCTTTGGACAGCCAAGAGACCCAGTACTTC; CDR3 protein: CASSFVLSLDSQETQYF
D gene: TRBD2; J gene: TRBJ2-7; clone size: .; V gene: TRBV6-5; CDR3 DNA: TGTGCCGCCTCCCCTCTAGCGGACGAGCAGTACTTC; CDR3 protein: CAASPLADEQYF
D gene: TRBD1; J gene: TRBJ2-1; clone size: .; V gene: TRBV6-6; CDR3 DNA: TGTGCCAGCAGTTTAGCCGGGACAGGGAATGAGCAGTTCTTC; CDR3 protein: CASSLAGTGNEQFF
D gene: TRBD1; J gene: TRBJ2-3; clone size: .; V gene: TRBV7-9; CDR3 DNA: TGTGCCAGCAGCTTAGGACCGGGACAGAAAGAGTATTTT; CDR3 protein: CASSLGPGQKEYF
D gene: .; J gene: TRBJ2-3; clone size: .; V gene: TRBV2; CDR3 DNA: TGTGCCAGCAGGGGCACAGATACGCAGTATTTT; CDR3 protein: CASRGTDTQYF
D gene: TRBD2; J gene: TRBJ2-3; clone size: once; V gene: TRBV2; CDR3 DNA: TGTGCCAGCAAACTAGCGGGGGCGAGCACAGATACGCAGTATTTT; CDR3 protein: CASKLAGASTDTQYF
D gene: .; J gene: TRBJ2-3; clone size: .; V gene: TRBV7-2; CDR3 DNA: TGTGCCAGCAGCTTTGGCAGCACAGATACGCAGTATTTT; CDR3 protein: CASSFGSTDTQYF
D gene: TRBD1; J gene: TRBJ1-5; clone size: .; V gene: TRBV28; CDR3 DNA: TGTGCCAGCAGTCTCCGACAGGGGGCGGGCAATCAGCCCCAGCATTTT; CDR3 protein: CASSLRQGAGNQPQHF
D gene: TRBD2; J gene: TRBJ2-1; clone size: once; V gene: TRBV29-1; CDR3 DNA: TGCAGCGTTGAAAAGACTAGCGCTGAGCAGTTCTTC; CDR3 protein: CSVEKTSAEQFF
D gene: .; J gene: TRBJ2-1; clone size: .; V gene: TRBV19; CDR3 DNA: TGTGCCAGTAGTGTAACTAGCGAGCAGTTCTTC; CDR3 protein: CASSVTSEQFF
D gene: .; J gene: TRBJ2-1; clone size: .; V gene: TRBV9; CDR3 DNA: TGTGCCAGCAACCGGGACGGAAACAATGAGCAGTTCTTC; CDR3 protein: CASNRDGNNEQFF
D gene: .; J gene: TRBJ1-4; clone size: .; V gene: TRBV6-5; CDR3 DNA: TGTGCCAGCAGTTACGGGGGTCGGAGAAATGAAAAACTGTTTTTT; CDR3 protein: CASSYGGRRNEKLFF
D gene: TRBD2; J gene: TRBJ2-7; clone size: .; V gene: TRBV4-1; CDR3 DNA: TGCGCCAGCAGCCCCCGCGACCTAGCGGGAGGCGAGCAGTACTTC; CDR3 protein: CASSPRDLAGGEQYF
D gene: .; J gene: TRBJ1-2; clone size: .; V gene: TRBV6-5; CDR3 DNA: TGTGCCAGCAGTGACTCTGGGGCCTATGGCTACACCTTC; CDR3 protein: CASSDSGAYGYTF
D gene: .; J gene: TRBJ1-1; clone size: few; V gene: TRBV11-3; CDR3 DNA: TGTGCCAGCAGCCCTCACGGGCTCACTGAAGCTTTCTTT; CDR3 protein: CASSPHGLTEAFF
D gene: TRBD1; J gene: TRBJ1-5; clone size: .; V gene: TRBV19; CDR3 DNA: TGTGCCAGTAGTATTCTGGGGACAGGCAATCAGCCCCAGCATTTT; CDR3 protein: CASSILGTGNQPQHF
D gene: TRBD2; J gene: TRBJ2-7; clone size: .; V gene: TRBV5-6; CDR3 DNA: TGTGCCAGCACCCCGACTAGCGGGGGGAGGAACGAGCAGTACTTC; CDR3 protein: CASTPTSGGRNEQYF
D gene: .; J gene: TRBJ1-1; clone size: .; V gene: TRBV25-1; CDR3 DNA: TGTGCCAGCAGTGAATCTCGGAGTTACACTGAAGCTTTCTTT; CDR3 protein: CASSESRSYTEAFF
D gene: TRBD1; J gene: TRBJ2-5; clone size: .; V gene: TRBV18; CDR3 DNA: TGTGCCAGCTCAGGACAGGGGGGAAATTTTGGCCAAGAGACCCAGTACTTC; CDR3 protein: CASSGQGGNFGQETQYF
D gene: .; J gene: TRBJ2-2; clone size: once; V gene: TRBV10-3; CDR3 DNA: TGTGCCATCAGTGAGGGCCAGCGCACCGGGGAGCTGTTTTTT; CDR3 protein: CAISEGQRTGELFF
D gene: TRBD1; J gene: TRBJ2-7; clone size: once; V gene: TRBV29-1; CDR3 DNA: TGCAGCGCCGGGACAGGGAAGTACGAGCAGTACTTC; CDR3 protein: CSAGTGKYEQYF
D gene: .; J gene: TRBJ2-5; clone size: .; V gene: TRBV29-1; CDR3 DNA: TGCAGCGTTTCCCTGATCCCTCAAGGGGAGACCCAGTACTTC; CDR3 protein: CSVSLIPQGETQYF
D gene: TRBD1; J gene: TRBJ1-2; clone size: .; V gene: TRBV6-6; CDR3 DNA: TGTGCCAGCAGCACCGTAGACAGGGCAGACTATGGCTACACCTTC; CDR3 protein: CASSTVDRADYGYTF
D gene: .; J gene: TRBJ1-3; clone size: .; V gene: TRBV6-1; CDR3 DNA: TGTGCCAGCAGACCGAACTCTGGAAACACCATATATTTT; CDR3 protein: CASRPNSGNTIYF
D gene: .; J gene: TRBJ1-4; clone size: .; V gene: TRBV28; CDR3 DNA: TGTGCCAGCAGATCACCAGGGGAAGGAGCTGAAAAACTGTTTTTT; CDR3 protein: CASRSPGEGAEKLFF
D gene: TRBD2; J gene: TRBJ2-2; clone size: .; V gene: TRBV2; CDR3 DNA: TGTGCCAGCAGTGTCAGGGGTGAAACGACTAGCGGCAGCCTCAACACCGGGGAGCTGTTTTTT; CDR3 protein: CASSVRGETTSGSLNTGELFF
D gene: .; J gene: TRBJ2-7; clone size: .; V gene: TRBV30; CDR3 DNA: TGTGCCTGGAGTGTAAATGGAAACGAGCAGTACTTC; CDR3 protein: CAWSVNGNEQYF
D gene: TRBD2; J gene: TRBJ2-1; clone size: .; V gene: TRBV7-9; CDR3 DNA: TGTGCCAGCAGCTTTTACCGGACTAGCGGGAGTAATAATGAGCAGTTCTTC; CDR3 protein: CASSFYRTSGSNNEQFF
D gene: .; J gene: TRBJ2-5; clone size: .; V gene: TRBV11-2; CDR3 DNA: TGTGCCAGCAGCTTTAGCCCCATTCACCAAGAGACCCAGTACTTC; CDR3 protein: CASSFSPIHQETQYF
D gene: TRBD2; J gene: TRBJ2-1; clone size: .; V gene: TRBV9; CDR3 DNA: TGTGCCAGCAGCGTCTTTAGCGGGGGGGCAGGCAATGAGCAGTTCTTC; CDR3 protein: CASSVFSGGAGNEQFF
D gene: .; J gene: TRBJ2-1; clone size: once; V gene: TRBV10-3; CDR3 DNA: TGTGCCATCAGTGAGTCTCGGCATGAGCAGTTCTTC; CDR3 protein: CAISESRHEQFF
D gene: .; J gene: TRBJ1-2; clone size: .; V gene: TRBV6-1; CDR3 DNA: TGTGCCAGCAGCTTTCAGGAAGCTAACTATGGCTACACCTTC; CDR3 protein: CASSFQEANYGYTF
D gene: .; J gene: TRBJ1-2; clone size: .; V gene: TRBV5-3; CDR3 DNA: TGTGCCAGAAGACTGGAAGGGTGTTCCAAGACCCGCTATGGCTACACCTTC; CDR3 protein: CARRLEGCSKTRYGYTF
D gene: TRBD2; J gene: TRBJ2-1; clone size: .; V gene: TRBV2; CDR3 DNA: TGTGCCAGCAGCGAACTAGCGGGGGGCGCCAATTCCTACAATGAGCAGTTCTTC; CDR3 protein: CASSELAGGANSYNEQFF
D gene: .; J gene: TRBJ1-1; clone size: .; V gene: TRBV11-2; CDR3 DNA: TGTGCCAGCAGCTCGGGTAACACTGAAGCTTTCTTT; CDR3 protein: CASSSGNTEAFF
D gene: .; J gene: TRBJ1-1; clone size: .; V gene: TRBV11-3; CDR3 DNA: TGTGCCAGCAGCCCAGGGGACGGACCTCAGGCTTTCTTT; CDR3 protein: CASSPGDGPQAFF
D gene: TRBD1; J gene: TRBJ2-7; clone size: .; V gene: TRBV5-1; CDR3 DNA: TGCGCCAGCAGCTTGGAAGGACAGGGAATTTACGAGCAGTACTTC; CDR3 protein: CASSLEGQGIYEQYF
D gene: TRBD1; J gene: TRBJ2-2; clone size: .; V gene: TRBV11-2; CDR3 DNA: TGTGCCAGCATCGACAGGGTGAACACCGGGGAGCTGTTTTTT; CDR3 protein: CASIDRVNTGELFF
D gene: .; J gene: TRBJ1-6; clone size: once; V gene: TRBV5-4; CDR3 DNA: TGTGCCAGCAGCCCAGGGACGGAGAGGTCCCCTAATTCACCCCTCCACTTT; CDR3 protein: CASSPGTERSPNSPLHF
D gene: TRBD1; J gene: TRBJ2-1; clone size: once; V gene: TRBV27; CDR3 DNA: TGTGCCAGCAGTTTGGTATTCCGGGACAGGGGGCATGAGCAGTTCTTC; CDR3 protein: CASSLVFRDRGHEQFF
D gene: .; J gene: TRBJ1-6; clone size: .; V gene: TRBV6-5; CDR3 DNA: TGTGCCAGCACCGAACAGGGCTCCGGTGGTTCACCCCTCCACTTT; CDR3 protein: CASTEQGSGGSPLHF
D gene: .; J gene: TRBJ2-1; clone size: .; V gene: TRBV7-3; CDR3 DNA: TGTGCCAGCAGCTTAGAGTTGGGTGAGCAGTTCTTC; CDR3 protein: CASSLELGEQFF
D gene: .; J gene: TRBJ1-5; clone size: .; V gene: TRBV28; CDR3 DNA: TGTGCCAGCAGACCCCCGGGGGCCAGCAATCAGCCCCAGCATTTT; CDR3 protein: CASRPPGASNQPQHF
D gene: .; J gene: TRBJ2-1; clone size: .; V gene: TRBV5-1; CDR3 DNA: TGCGCCAGCAGCGCGCAGATGAGCGAGCAGTTCTTC; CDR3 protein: CASSAQMSEQFF
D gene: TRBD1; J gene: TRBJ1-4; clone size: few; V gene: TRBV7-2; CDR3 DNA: TGTGCCAGCAGTGCCGGGACAGGGGGCTTGTATAATGAAAAACTGTTTTTT; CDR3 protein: CASSAGTGGLYNEKLFF
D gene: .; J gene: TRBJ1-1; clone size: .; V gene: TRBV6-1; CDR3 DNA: TGTGCCAGCAGTGAGGCCCCGAACACTGAAGCTTTCTTT; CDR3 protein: CASSEAPNTEAFF